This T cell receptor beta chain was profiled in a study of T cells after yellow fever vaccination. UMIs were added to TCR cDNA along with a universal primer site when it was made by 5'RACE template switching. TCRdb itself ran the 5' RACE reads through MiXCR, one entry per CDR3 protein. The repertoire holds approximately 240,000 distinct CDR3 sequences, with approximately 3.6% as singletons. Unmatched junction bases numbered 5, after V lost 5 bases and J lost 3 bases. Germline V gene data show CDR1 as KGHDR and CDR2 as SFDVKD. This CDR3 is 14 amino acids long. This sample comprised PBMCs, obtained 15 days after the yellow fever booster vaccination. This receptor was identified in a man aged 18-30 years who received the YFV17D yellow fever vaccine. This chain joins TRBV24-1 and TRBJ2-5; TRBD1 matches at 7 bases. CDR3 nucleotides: TGTGCCACCAGTGGAGGGGGCGCCGAAGAGACCCAGTACTTC. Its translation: CATSGGGAEETQYF.